A selection of T cell receptor beta chains follows, all from one sample in a study of PD-1 blockade in classical Hodgkin lymphoma. Using immunoSEQ multiplex PCR, the repertoire was profiled, and TCRdb retains in-frame clones only, with some absent. This table has around 93,000 clones, 78% appearing once. This specimen was peripheral blood mononuclear cells (PBMCs), taken before the fourth cycle of nivolumab. Every receptor here comes from a human donor with classical Hodgkin lymphoma. Each CDR3 is given with its conserved first and last residue. The order of the fields is clone size, D gene, V gene, CDR3 length, J gene, CDR3 protein, CDR3 DNA. D genes are given only for firm matches. The size field is filled for only some rows; it gives once, few, many or a size class.

clone size: NA
D gene: NA
V gene: TRBV29-1
CDR3 length: 15
J gene: TRBJ2-5
CDR3 protein: CSVEGSPIREETQYF
CDR3 DNA: TGCAGCGTTGAAGGATCCCCCATAAGGGAAGAGACCCAGTACTTC

clone size: NA
D gene: TRBD1
V gene: TRBV19
CDR3 length: 15
J gene: TRBJ1-5
CDR3 protein: CASRPKDRENQPQHF
CDR3 DNA: TGTGCCAGTAGACCGAAGGACAGGGAAAATCAGCCCCAGCATTTT

clone size: NA
D gene: TRBD2
V gene: TRBV7-8
CDR3 length: 14
J gene: TRBJ2-7
CDR3 protein: CASSLGTSGAEQYF
CDR3 DNA: TGTGCCAGCAGTCTCGGGACTAGCGGCGCCGAGCAGTACTTC

clone size: NA
D gene: NA
V gene: TRBV18
CDR3 length: 12
J gene: TRBJ2-7
CDR3 protein: CASSPDSSAQYF
CDR3 DNA: TGTGCCAGCTCACCAGACAGTTCGGCACAGTACTTC

clone size: NA
D gene: NA
V gene: TRBV10-3
CDR3 length: 14
J gene: TRBJ1-1
CDR3 protein: CAISESTYNTEAFF
CDR3 DNA: TGTGCCATCAGTGAGTCGACGTACAACACTGAAGCTTTCTTT

clone size: NA
D gene: TRBD1
V gene: TRBV6-5
CDR3 length: 15
J gene: TRBJ1-5
CDR3 protein: CASSYSRDRNQPQHF
CDR3 DNA: TGTGCCAGCAGTTATTCCCGGGACAGAAATCAGCCCCAGCATTTT

clone size: NA
D gene: TRBD2
V gene: TRBV4-1
CDR3 length: 16
J gene: TRBJ2-2
CDR3 protein: CASSRTGTSISGELFF
CDR3 DNA: TGCGCCAGCAGCCGCACCGGGACTAGTATATCCGGGGAGCTGTTTTTT

clone size: NA
D gene: NA
V gene: TRBV11-2
CDR3 length: 15
J gene: TRBJ2-5
CDR3 protein: CASSLGVGQQETQYF
CDR3 DNA: TGTGCCAGCAGCTTAGGAGTAGGACAGCAAGAGACCCAGTACTTC

clone size: NA
D gene: TRBD1
V gene: TRBV6-6
CDR3 length: 15
J gene: TRBJ1-5
CDR3 protein: CASSSQGQGAQPQHF
CDR3 DNA: TGTGCCAGCAGCAGCCAGGGACAGGGTGCTCAGCCCCAGCATTTT

clone size: NA
D gene: TRBD1
V gene: TRBV5-8
CDR3 length: 15
J gene: TRBJ1-4
CDR3 protein: CASRMMTGSDEKLFF
CDR3 DNA: TGTGCCAGCAGAATGATGACAGGGAGTGATGAAAAACTGTTTTTT

clone size: NA
D gene: NA
V gene: TRBV6-6
CDR3 length: 15
J gene: TRBJ1-1
CDR3 protein: CASSRRGTPQREAFF
CDR3 DNA: TGTGCCAGCAGCCGTAGGGGCACACCCCAAAGAGAAGCTTTCTTT

clone size: once
D gene: NA
V gene: TRBV7-9
CDR3 length: 13
J gene: TRBJ2-4
CDR3 protein: CASSGFQRNIQYF
CDR3 DNA: TGTGCCAGCAGCGGATTTCAGAGAAACATTCAGTACTTC

clone size: NA
D gene: TRBD1
V gene: TRBV27
CDR3 length: 16
J gene: TRBJ1-1
CDR3 protein: CASSLSGDRPRGEAFF
CDR3 DNA: TGTGCCAGCAGTTTATCGGGGGACAGACCTAGGGGTGAAGCTTTCTTT

clone size: NA
D gene: NA
V gene: TRBV2
CDR3 length: 13
J gene: TRBJ1-4
CDR3 protein: CASRPERGEKLFF
CDR3 DNA: TGTGCCAGCCGCCCTGAGAGGGGGGAAAAACTGTTTTTT

clone size: NA
D gene: TRBD2
V gene: TRBV13
CDR3 length: 18
J gene: TRBJ2-5
CDR3 protein: CASSFKLAGGSHQETQYF
CDR3 DNA: TGTGCCAGCAGCTTCAAACTAGCGGGAGGGAGCCACCAAGAGACCCAGTACTTC

clone size: NA
D gene: NA
V gene: TRBV6-5
CDR3 length: 13
J gene: TRBJ1-1
CDR3 protein: CASSPTGNTEAFF
CDR3 DNA: TGTGCCAGCAGCCCGACAGGGAACACTGAAGCTTTCTTT

clone size: few
D gene: NA
V gene: TRBV7-2
CDR3 length: 13
J gene: TRBJ1-1
CDR3 protein: CASSREALTEAFF
CDR3 DNA: TGTGCCAGCAGCAGGGAGGCACTAACTGAAGCTTTCTTT

clone size: NA
D gene: NA
V gene: TRBV6-5
CDR3 length: 13
J gene: TRBJ2-7
CDR3 protein: CASSHGRVHEQYF
CDR3 DNA: TGTGCCAGCAGCCATGGCAGGGTCCACGAGCAGTACTTC

clone size: NA
D gene: NA
V gene: TRBV2
CDR3 length: 13
J gene: TRBJ2-7
CDR3 protein: CASSEGGLVEQYF
CDR3 DNA: TGTGCCAGCAGTGAAGGGGGACTCGTCGAGCAGTACTTC

clone size: NA
D gene: TRBD2
V gene: TRBV5-1
CDR3 length: 15
J gene: TRBJ2-3
CDR3 protein: CASRVAGGPTDTQYF
CDR3 DNA: TGCGCCAGCAGGGTAGCGGGAGGGCCAACAGATACGCAGTATTTT

clone size: NA
D gene: TRBD2
V gene: TRBV10-3
CDR3 length: 16
J gene: TRBJ2-2
CDR3 protein: CAIRGLAGENTGELFF
CDR3 DNA: TGTGCCATCAGGGGACTAGCGGGAGAGAACACCGGGGAGCTGTTTTTT

clone size: NA
D gene: TRBD2
V gene: TRBV7-6
CDR3 length: 14
J gene: TRBJ2-7
CDR3 protein: CASSDGGASGEQYF
CDR3 DNA: TGTGCCAGCAGCGACGGGGGGGCTTCAGGCGAGCAGTACTTC

clone size: NA
D gene: TRBD2
V gene: TRBV12-5
CDR3 length: 15
J gene: TRBJ2-7
CDR3 protein: CASGLAAGPSYEQYF
CDR3 DNA: TGTGCTAGTGGTTTGGCAGCGGGGCCCTCCTACGAGCAGTACTTC

clone size: few
D gene: NA
V gene: TRBV12-5
CDR3 length: 15
J gene: TRBJ1-1
CDR3 protein: CASGPSTSLNTEAFF
CDR3 DNA: TGTGCTAGTGGTCCCTCGACATCTCTGAACACTGAAGCTTTCTTT

clone size: NA
D gene: NA
V gene: TRBV28
CDR3 length: 15
J gene: TRBJ1-5
CDR3 protein: CASSLSSGGNQPQHF
CDR3 DNA: TGTGCCAGCAGTTTAAGTTCAGGGGGCAATCAGCCCCAGCATTTT

clone size: NA
D gene: NA
V gene: TRBV28
CDR3 length: 14
J gene: TRBJ2-3
CDR3 protein: CASGGSASTDTQYF
CDR3 DNA: TGTGCCAGTGGGGGTAGCGCCAGCACAGATACGCAGTATTTT

clone size: NA
D gene: NA
V gene: TRBV6-5
CDR3 length: 14
J gene: TRBJ1-5
CDR3 protein: CASSYLSGDQPQHF
CDR3 DNA: TGTGCCAGCAGTTACCTCTCAGGGGATCAGCCCCAGCATTTT

clone size: NA
D gene: TRBD2
V gene: TRBV7-2
CDR3 length: 12
J gene: TRBJ2-7
CDR3 protein: CASSLTGGQQYF
CDR3 DNA: TGTGCCAGCAGCTTAACGGGGGGACAGCAGTACTTC

clone size: NA
D gene: TRBD1
V gene: TRBV5-1
CDR3 length: 15
J gene: TRBJ1-6
CDR3 protein: CASSLGTGYNSPLHF
CDR3 DNA: TGCGCCAGCAGCTTGGGGACAGGTTATAATTCACCCCTCCACTTT

clone size: few
D gene: TRBD1
V gene: TRBV13
CDR3 length: 15
J gene: TRBJ2-3
CDR3 protein: CASSSRQGVADTQYF
CDR3 DNA: TGTGCCAGCAGCTCACGACAGGGGGTGGCAGATACGCAGTATTTT

clone size: NA
D gene: TRBD1
V gene: TRBV7-2
CDR3 length: 13
J gene: TRBJ2-7
CDR3 protein: CASSFQGAVEQYF
CDR3 DNA: TGTGCCAGCAGCTTCCAGGGGGCGGTTGAGCAGTACTTC

clone size: NA
D gene: NA
V gene: TRBV6-6
CDR3 length: 14
J gene: TRBJ1-1
CDR3 protein: CASSYTRRGTEAFF
CDR3 DNA: TGTGCCAGCAGTTATACCCGACGAGGGACTGAAGCTTTCTTT

clone size: NA
D gene: NA
V gene: TRBV4-2
CDR3 length: 15
J gene: TRBJ1-1
CDR3 protein: CASSQEEGGLSEAFF
CDR3 DNA: TGTGCCAGCAGCCAAGAAGAGGGAGGGCTCTCTGAAGCTTTCTTT

clone size: NA
D gene: NA
V gene: TRBV9
CDR3 length: 15
J gene: TRBJ1-1
CDR3 protein: CASSPRPQSDTEAFF
CDR3 DNA: TGTGCCAGCAGCCCACGGCCACAGAGCGACACTGAAGCTTTCTTT

clone size: NA
D gene: NA
V gene: TRBV18
CDR3 length: 14
J gene: TRBJ1-4
CDR3 protein: CASSPGTESEKLFF
CDR3 DNA: TGTGCCAGCTCACCGGGCACTGAGAGTGAAAAACTGTTTTTT

clone size: NA
D gene: NA
V gene: TRBV28
CDR3 length: 13
J gene: TRBJ1-4
CDR3 protein: CATGSATNEKLFF
CDR3 DNA: TGTGCCACGGGGTCTGCAACTAATGAAAAACTGTTTTTT

clone size: NA
D gene: NA
V gene: TRBV27
CDR3 length: 15
J gene: TRBJ2-1
CDR3 protein: CASSPTVRSYNEQFF
CDR3 DNA: TGTGCCAGCAGCCCCACCGTCCGTTCCTACAATGAGCAGTTCTTC

clone size: NA
D gene: NA
V gene: TRBV6-6
CDR3 length: 16
J gene: TRBJ2-1
CDR3 protein: CASSYFSANFYNEQFF
CDR3 DNA: TGTGCCAGCAGTTACTTTTCTGCTAATTTCTACAATGAGCAGTTCTTC

clone size: NA
D gene: NA
V gene: TRBV7-3
CDR3 length: 17
J gene: TRBJ2-2
CDR3 protein: CASSLRVGGGVTGELFF
CDR3 DNA: TGTGCCAGCAGCTTAAGGGTCGGGGGCGGTGTGACCGGGGAGCTGTTTTTT

clone size: NA
D gene: NA
V gene: TRBV18
CDR3 length: 11
J gene: TRBJ2-1
CDR3 protein: CASSPFGEQFF
CDR3 DNA: TGTGCCAGCTCACCGTTCGGTGAGCAGTTCTTC

clone size: once
D gene: NA
V gene: TRBV18
CDR3 length: 14
J gene: TRBJ2-2
CDR3 protein: CASSQAGDTGELFF
CDR3 DNA: TGTGCCAGCTCCCAGGCTGGGGACACCGGGGAGCTGTTTTTT